The 20 T cell receptor beta chains listed next were all sequenced from one sample in a study of CD8+CD57+ T cells in acquired aplastic anemia. Sequencing involved patients with CD8+CD57+ cell expansion previously shown by flow cytometry. Genomic DNA templated the TCR beta VDJ and CDR3 profiling. MiXCR was run by TCRdb on the reads, yielding one entry per CDR3 protein. The sample shows fewer than 300,000 distinct CDR3 sequences, approximately 79% of them seen only once. The sequencing sample was made of sorted CD4+, CD8+, or CD8+CD57+ T cells (not recorded which) from PBMCs. These receptors originate from a human donor with aplastic anemia.

This sequence joins TRBV7-6 and TRBJ1-5; D ambiguous. Trimming stripped 1 base from V and 13 bases from J, with 23 bases between. Germline-derived CDR1 and CDR2 are SGHVS and FNYEAQ. The CDR3 is 16 residues long. CDR3 nucleotides: TGTGCCAGCAGCTTAGACGGCGCTAGCACAAATCAGCAGCAGCATTTT. Encoded protein: CASSLDGASTNQQQHF.

V gene TRBV11-3 combines with J gene TRBJ2-1, with 7 positions matching TRBD1. Unmatched junction bases numbered 5, after V lost 5 bases and J lost 10 bases. The CDR3 sequence is 12 residues long. Germline-derived CDR1 and CDR2 are SGHNT and YENEEA. As DNA, the CDR3 is TGTGCCAGCAGCGGAGTAGGGGGCGAGCAGTTCTTC. It specifies CASSGVGGEQFF.

The chain employs TRBV20-1 and TRBJ2-5; D remains unclear. The end of the DNA fits TRBJ2-7 better, so the J call may be wrong. Germline-derived CDR1 and CDR2 are DFQATT and SNEGSKA (reference sequence). This CDR3 has 11 amino acids. As DNA, the CDR3 is TGCAGTGCCAAGGGCGCGTACGAGCAGTACTTC. Amino acid sequence: CSAKGAYEQYF.

This chain uses TRBV20-1 with TRBJ1-2, with D possibly TRBD1 on 5 matching bases. The CDR3 spans 13 residues. CDR1 and CDR2 (germline): DFQATT, SNEGSKA (reference sequence). Trimming pared 0 bases from V and 8 bases from J, leaving 13 bases between. This chain's CDR3 is CSAREVDTEGYTF. CDR3 sequence (DNA): TGCAGTGCTAGAGAGGTGGACACTGAAGGCTACACCTTC.

With respect to this clonotype: Sequence at one end of the junction differs from germline and may be a read error. The rearrangement links TRBV9 to TRBJ2-2; D is unclear. This CDR3 is 12 amino acids long. The V gene's germline CDR1 is SGDLS and CDR2 YYNGEE. In nucleotides, the CDR3 is TGTGCCAGCAGCTTAGGTCCCGGTGAGCAGTTTTTT. Amino acids: CASSLGPGEQFF.

This rearrangement joins TRBV5-6 to TRBJ1-1, with D perhaps matching TRBD1 (5 bases). This CDR3 has 13 amino acids. The V end was cut by 0 bases, the J end by 11 bases, with 14 bases between. Germline V gene lookup returns CDR1 SGHDT and CDR2 YYEEEE. This CDR3 reads CASSLGGAILAFF. The CDR3 DNA is TGTGCCAGCAGCTTGGGCGGGGCGATACTGGCTTTCTTT.

The CDR3 DNA reads TGTGCCAGCAGCTCCAGGGACAGGGGCGGTGATGGCTACACCTTC. Translated: CASSSRDRGGDGYTF. The chain has TRBV13 and TRBJ1-2; 10 bases align to TRBD1. The CDR3 has 15 amino acids. CDR1 and CDR2 (germline): PRHDT, FYEKMQ (reference sequence). The junction had 8 bases not matched to a gene; V was cut back by 4 bases and J by 6 bases.

V is TRBV9 and J is TRBJ2-6; possible D gene TRBD1, 5 bases. CDR1 SGDLS and CDR2 YYNGEE come from the germline V gene. Trimming cost V 0 bases and J 15 bases, with 22 bases left between them. The CDR3 extends over 16 amino acids. CDR3 sequence reads: CASSVAGTYRQHHLTF. The CDR3 DNA follows: TGTGCCAGCAGCGTAGCGGGCACGTACAGGCAGCACCACCTGACTTTC.

J is TRBJ2-3 and V is TRBV7-9, with D perhaps matching TRBD1 (6 bases). Deletions cut 5 bases from V and 0 bases from J, with 9 bases between. Per the germline V gene, CDR1 is SEHNR and CDR2 is FQNEAQ (reference sequence). This CDR3 is built from 14 residues. The CDR3 DNA follows: TGTGCCAGCAGCCCTAGGGGGAGCACAGATACGCAGTATTTT. Its translation is CASSPRGSTDTQYF. The whole variable domain, remainder taken from reference TRBV7-9 and TRBJ2-3, is DTGVSQNPRHKITKRGQNVTFRCDPISEHNRLYWYRQTLGQGPEFLTYFQNEAQLEKSRLLSDRFSAERPKGSFSTLEIQRTEQGDSAMYLCASSPRGSTDTQYFGPGTRLTVL.

Remarks on this clonotype: The CDR3 ends on some other residue instead of the conserved phenylalanine or tryptophan, so this is likely a read error. The DNA is omitted, as the CDR3 cannot be located on it reliably, and the CDR3 follows TCRdb's listing. This chain connects TRBV9 to TRBJ2-3; the D segment call TRBD1 is taken from the table without a DNA check. Germline V lookup: CDR1 SGDLS, CDR2 YYNGEE. The CDR3 numbers 13 amino acids, ends counted. CDR3 amino acids: CASSVGTARKQPL.

The chain carries TRBV7-3 and TRBJ2-2; D gene unclear. Trimming stripped 2 bases from V and 3 bases from J, with 4 bases between. CDR3 length equals 13 residues. Germline V lookup: CDR1 SGHTA, CDR2 FQGTGA. The CDR3 here is CASSLRDTGELFF. The CDR3 coding sequence is TGTGCCAGCAGCTTACGGGACACCGGGGAGCTGTTTTTT. The complete variable domain, with remaining parts taken from reference TRBV7-3 and TRBJ2-2, reads GAGVSQTPSNKVTEKGKYVELRCDPISGHTALYWYRQSLGQGPEFLIYFQGTGAADDSGLPNDRFFAVRPEGSVSTLKIQRTERGDSAVYLCASSLRDTGELFFGEGSRLTVL.

Comment on this clonotype: Mismatch with germline at one junction end may stem from a read error. The chain employs TRBV7-9 and TRBJ2-5, with a possible D match to TRBD2 (6 bases). CDR1 is SEHNR and CDR2 is FQNEAQ in the germline V gene (reference sequence). The CDR3 extends over 14 amino acids. CDR3 nucleotide sequence: TGTGCCAGCAGCTTTGGCAGCGGGCAAGGGAGCCAGGACTTC. Translation: CASSFGSGQGSQDF.

The chain combines TRBV11-2 with TRBJ2-1, with TRBD1 matching 7 bases. The CDR3 loop spans 17 amino acids. CDR1 SGHAT and CDR2 FQNNGV come from the germline V gene. V gave up 1 base and J gave up 6 bases; unmatched junction bases: 12. CDR3 residues: CASSLVGVTGQGNEQFF. The CDR3 DNA sequence: TGTGCCAGCAGCTTAGTAGGTGTGACAGGGCAAGGCAATGAGCAGTTCTTC. Based on the CDR3 plus reference TRBV11-2 and TRBJ2-1, the full variable domain is EAGVAQSPRYKIIEKRQSVAFWCNPISGHATLYWYQQILGQGPKLLIQFQNNGVVDDSQLPKDRFSAERLKGVDSTLKIQPAKLEDSAVYLCASSLVGVTGQGNEQFFGPGTRLTVL.

The J gene is TRBJ2-1, the V gene TRBV7-8; unclear D gene. V lost 5 bases to trimming and J lost 11 bases, with 22 bases between them. The germline CDR1 and CDR2 sequences are SGHVS and FQNEAQ. This CDR3 has 15 amino acids. The CDR3 reads CASSVDQNSYTQQFF. CDR3 nucleotides: TGTGCCAGCAGCGTAGACCAGAACTCCTATACTCAGCAGTTCTTC.

With regard to this clonotype: Mismatch with germline at one junction end may stem from a read error. This rearrangement joins TRBV7-8 to TRBJ2-1, with D tentatively TRBD1 (5 bases). This CDR3 contains 14 residues. CDR1 SGHVS and CDR2 FQNEAQ come from the germline V gene. CDR3 residues: CASSLTGEPNKQFF. The DNA of the CDR3 is TGTGCCAGCAGTTTAACAGGAGAACCCAATAAGCAGTTCTTC.

With regard to this clonotype: This likely comes from a read error, as the CDR3 has no conserved phenylalanine or tryptophan at its end. No DNA is shown, since the ends of the CDR3 on it are uncertain; the CDR3 is the one TCRdb lists. The gene calls are TRBV7-9 and TRBJ2-3. Germline-derived CDR1 and CDR2 are SEHNR and FQNEAQ (reference sequence). With termini counted, the CDR3 has 11 amino acids. The CDR3 protein is CASSSSDSYGV.

This chain connects TRBV7-9 to TRBJ2-7; 7 positions match TRBD2. J lost 3 bases, V lost 3 bases, and 17 bases had no gene match. Germline-derived CDR1 and CDR2 are SEHNR and FQNEAQ (reference sequence). The CDR3 is 18 amino acids. CDR3 residues: CASSFGGGYYEQYYEQYV. The CDR3 region has the DNA TGTGCCAGCAGCTTCGGCGGGGGTTACTACGAGCAGTACTACGAGCAGTACGTC.

To note about this clonotype: An end of the junction does not agree with germline; a read error may underlie this. The V call is TRBV5-5, the J call TRBJ2-5; TRBD1 aligns across 9 bases. This CDR3 has 15 residues. Per the germline V gene, CDR1 is SGHKS and CDR2 is YYEKEE (reference sequence). CDR3 amino acids: CASSLQTGGQETQYF. The CDR3, as DNA: TGCGCCAGCAGCTTACAGACAGGGGGGCAGGAGACCCAGTACTTC. Looking up the rest from reference TRBV5-5 and TRBJ2-5 gives the full variable domain: DAGVTQSPTHLIKTRGQQVTLRCSPISGHKSVSWYQQVLGQGPQFIFQYYEKEERGRGNFPDRFSARQFPNYSSELNVNALLLGDSALYLCASSLQTGGQETQYFGPGTRLLVL.

For this clonotype: The conserved phenylalanine or tryptophan normally closing the CDR3 is absent here, so this likely arose from a read error. The DNA is omitted, as the CDR3 cannot be located on it reliably, and the CDR3 follows TCRdb's listing. V is TRBV2 and J is TRBJ2-5; the table's D gene call, TRBD1, was not cross checked with the DNA. Both ends counted, the CDR3 spans 15 residues. Germline CDR1 and CDR2: SNHLY and FYNNEI. CDR3 loop: CASRDGGTYTQYFCS.

J is TRBJ2-1 and V is TRBV2; 9 bases line up with TRBD2. The J call may be in error: the DNA end matches TRBJ2-7 better. CDR1 and CDR2 from the germline V gene are SNHLY and FYNNEI. The CDR3 has 16 amino acids. The CDR3 DNA reads TGTGCCAGCAGTTTTCAAAGGGGCGGGGGGGGAGATGAGCAGTACTTC. The encoded protein is CASSFQRGGGGDEQYF.